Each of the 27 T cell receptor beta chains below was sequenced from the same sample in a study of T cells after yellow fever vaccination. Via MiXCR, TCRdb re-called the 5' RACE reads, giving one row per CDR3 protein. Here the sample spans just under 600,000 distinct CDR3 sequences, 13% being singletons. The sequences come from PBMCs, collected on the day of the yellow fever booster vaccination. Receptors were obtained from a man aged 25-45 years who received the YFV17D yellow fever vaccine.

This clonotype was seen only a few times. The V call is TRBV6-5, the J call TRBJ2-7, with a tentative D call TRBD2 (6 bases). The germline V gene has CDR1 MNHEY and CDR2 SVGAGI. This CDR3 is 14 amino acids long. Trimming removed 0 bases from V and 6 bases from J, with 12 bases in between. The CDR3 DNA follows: TGTGCCAGCAGTTACTCGAGGCAGGGAGGCGAGCAGTACTTC. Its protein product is CASSYSRQGGEQYF.

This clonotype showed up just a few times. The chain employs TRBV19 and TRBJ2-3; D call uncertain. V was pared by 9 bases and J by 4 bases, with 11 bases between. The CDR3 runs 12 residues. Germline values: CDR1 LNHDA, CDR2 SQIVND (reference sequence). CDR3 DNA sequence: TGTGCCAGCCTATCCGAGTCAGATACGCAGTATTTT. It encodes CASLSESDTQYF.

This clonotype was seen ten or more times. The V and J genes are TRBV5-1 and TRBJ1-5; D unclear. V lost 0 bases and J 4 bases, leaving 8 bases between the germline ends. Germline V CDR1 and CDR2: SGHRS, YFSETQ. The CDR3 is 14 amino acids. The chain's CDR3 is CASSLGAVNQPQHF. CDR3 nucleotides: TGCGCCAGCAGCTTGGGGGCGGTTAATCAGCCCCAGCATTTT.

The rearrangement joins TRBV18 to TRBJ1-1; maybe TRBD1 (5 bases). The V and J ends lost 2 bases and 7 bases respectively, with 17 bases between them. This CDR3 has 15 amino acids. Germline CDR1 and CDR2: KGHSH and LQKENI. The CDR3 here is CASSPREGLGREAFF. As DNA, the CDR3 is TGTGCCAGCTCACCAAGGGAGGGTCTGGGACGTGAAGCTTTCTTT.

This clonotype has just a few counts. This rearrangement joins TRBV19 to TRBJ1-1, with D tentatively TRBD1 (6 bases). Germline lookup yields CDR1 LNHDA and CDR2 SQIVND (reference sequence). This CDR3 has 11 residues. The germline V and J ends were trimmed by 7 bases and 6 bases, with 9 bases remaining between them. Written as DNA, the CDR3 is TGTGCCAGTACCGGGGGCCCTGAAGCTTTCTTT. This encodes CASTGGPEAFF.

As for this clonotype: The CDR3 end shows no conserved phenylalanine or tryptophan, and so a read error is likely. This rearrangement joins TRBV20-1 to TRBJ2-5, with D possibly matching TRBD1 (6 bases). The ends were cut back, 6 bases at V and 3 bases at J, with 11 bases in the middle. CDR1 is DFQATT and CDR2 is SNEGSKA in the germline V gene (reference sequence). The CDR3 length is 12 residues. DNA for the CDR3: TGCAGTGCCCAGGACAGCGAAGAGACCCAGTACATC. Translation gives CSAQDSEETQYI.

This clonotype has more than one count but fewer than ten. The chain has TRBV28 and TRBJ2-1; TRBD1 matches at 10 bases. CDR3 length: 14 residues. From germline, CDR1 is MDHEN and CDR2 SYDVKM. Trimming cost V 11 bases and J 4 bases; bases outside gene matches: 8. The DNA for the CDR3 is TGTGCCGGGAGGACAGGGGGACAATACAATGAGCAGTTCTTC. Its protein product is CAGRTGGQYNEQFF.

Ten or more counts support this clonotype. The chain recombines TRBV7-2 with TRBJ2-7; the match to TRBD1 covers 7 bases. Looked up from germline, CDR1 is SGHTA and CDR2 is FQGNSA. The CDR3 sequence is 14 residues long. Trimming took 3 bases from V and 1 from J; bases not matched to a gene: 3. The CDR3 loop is CASSLTQGSYEQYF. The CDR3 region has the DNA TGTGCCAGCAGCTTGACACAGGGGTCCTACGAGCAGTACTTC.

The DNA of the CDR3 is TGCAGTGCTAGAAGGACTAGCGGGGGCACCGTTACCGGGGAGCTGTTTTTT. Amino acid sequence: CSARRTSGGTVTGELFF. This chain uses TRBV20-1 with TRBJ2-2; 13 positions match TRBD2. The CDR3 sequence is 17 residues long. Unmatched junction bases numbered 8, after V lost 2 bases and J lost 5 bases. Germline V gene data show CDR1 as DFQATT and CDR2 as SNEGSKA (reference sequence).

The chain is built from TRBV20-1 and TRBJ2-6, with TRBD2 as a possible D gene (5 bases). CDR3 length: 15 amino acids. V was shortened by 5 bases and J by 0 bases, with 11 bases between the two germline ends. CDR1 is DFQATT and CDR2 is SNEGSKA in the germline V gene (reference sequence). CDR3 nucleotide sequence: TGCAGTGCTCGAACGGGAAACTCTGGGGCCAACGTCCTGACTTTC. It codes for CSARTGNSGANVLTF.

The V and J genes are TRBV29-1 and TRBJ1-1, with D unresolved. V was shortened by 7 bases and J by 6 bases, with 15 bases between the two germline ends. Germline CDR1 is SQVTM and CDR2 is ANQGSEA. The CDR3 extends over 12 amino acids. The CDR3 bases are TGCAGCGCCGACGCGGGAGATCCTGAAGCTTTCTTT. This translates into CSADAGDPEAFF.

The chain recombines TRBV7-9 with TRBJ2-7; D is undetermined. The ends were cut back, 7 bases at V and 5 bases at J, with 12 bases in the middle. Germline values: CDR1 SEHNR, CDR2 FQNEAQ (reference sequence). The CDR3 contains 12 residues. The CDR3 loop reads CASTQLPHEQYF. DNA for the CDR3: TGTGCCAGCACCCAGCTCCCCCACGAGCAGTACTTC. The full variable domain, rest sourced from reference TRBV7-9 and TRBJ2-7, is DTGVSQNPRHKITKRGQNVTFRCDPISEHNRLYWYRQTLGQGPEFLTYFQNEAQLEKSRLLSDRFSAERPKGSFSTLEIQRTEQGDSAMYLCASTQLPHEQYFGPGTRLTVT.

The CDR3, as DNA: TGTGCCAGCTCACCTACTCTAGCGGGAGGGCCAGGCGAGCAGTACTTC. Residues: CASSPTLAGGPGEQYF. The rearrangement links TRBV18 to TRBJ2-7, with 12 bases matching TRBD2. Unmatched junction bases numbered 9, after V lost 3 bases and J lost 6 bases. The CDR3 runs to 16 residues. Germline CDR1 KGHSH, CDR2 LQKENI.

In DNA form, the CDR3 reads TGTGCCACCAGCAGAGATACTAGTTCCATAGAGCAGTACTTC. This translates into CATSRDTSSIEQYF. This chain connects TRBV15 to TRBJ2-7; tentatively, D is TRBD2 (5 bases). The CDR3 covers 14 residues. V lost 0 bases to trimming and J lost 7 bases, with 13 bases between them. CDR1 is LNHNV, CDR2 YYDKDF, per germline (reference sequence).

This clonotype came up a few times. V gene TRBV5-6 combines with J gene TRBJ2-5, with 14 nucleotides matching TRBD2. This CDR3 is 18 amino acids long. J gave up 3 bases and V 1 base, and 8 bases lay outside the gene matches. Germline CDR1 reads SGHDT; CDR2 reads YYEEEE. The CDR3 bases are TGTGCCAGCAGCTTGCTGGGACTAGCGGGAGAGAGGGAAGAGACCCAGTACTTC. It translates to CASSLLGLAGEREETQYF.

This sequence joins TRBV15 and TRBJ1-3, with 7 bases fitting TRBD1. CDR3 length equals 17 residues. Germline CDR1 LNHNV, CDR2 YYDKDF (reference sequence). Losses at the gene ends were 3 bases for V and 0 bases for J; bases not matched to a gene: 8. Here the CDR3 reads CATSSGTDDYSGNTIYF. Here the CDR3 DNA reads TGTGCCACCAGCAGTGGGACAGATGACTACTCTGGAAACACCATATATTTT.

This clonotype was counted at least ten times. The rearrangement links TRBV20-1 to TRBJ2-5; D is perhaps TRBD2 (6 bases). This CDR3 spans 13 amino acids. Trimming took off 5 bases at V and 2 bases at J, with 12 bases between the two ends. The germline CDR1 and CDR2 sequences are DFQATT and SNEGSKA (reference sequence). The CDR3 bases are TGCAGTGCTTCGACTAGTCGGCAAGAGACCCAGTACTTC. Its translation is CSASTSRQETQYF.

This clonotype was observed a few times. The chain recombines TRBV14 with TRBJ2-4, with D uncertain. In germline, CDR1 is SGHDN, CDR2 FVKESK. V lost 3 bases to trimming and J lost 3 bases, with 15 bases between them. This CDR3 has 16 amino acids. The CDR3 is CASSQSHSTVKNIQYF. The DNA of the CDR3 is TGTGCCAGCAGCCAGTCTCATTCTACGGTCAAAAACATTCAGTACTTC.

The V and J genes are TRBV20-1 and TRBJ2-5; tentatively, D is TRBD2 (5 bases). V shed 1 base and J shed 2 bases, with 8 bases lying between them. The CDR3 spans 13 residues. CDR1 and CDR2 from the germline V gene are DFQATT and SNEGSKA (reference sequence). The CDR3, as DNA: TGCAGTGCTAGAGGAGAGCGGCAAGAGACCCAGTACTTC. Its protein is CSARGERQETQYF.

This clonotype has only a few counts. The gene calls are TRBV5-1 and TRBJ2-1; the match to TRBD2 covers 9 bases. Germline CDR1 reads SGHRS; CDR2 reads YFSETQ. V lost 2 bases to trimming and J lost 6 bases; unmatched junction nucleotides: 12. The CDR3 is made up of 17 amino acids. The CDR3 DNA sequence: TGCGCCAGCAGCTTCACCCAGGCTAGCGGGACGACCAATGAGCAGTTCTTC. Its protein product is CASSFTQASGTTNEQFF.

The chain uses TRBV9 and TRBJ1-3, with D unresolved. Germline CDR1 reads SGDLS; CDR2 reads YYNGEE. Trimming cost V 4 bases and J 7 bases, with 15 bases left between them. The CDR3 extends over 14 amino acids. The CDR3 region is CASSTRTVGNTIYF. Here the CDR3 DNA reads TGTGCCAGCAGCACCAGAACCGTGGGCAACACCATATATTTT.

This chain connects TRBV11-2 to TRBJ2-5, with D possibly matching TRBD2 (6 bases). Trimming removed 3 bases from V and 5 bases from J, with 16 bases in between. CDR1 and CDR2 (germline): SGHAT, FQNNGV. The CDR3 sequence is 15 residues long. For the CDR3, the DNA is TGTGCCAGCAGCTTCGGAGACCCCCGGGGGGAGACCCAGTACTTC. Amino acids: CASSFGDPRGETQYF.

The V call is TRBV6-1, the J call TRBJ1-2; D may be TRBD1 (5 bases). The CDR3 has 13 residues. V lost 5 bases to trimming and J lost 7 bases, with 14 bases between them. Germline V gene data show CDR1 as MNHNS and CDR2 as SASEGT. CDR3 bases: TGTGCCAGCAGTCCCGGGGCCACCCGTGGCTACACCTTC. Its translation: CASSPGATRGYTF.

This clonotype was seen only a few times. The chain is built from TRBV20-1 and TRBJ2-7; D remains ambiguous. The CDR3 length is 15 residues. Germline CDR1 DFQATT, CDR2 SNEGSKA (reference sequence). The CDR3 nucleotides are TGCAGCGCGAAGGCCCCCGTGGCGGTAGCCTACGAGCAGTACTTC. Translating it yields CSAKAPVAVAYEQYF.

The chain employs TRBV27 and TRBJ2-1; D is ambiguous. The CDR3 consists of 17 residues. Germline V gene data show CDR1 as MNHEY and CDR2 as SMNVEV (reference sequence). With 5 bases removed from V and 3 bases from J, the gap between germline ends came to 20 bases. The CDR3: CASSRLYIRADYNEQFF. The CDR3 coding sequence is TGTGCCAGCAGTCGTTTATATATAAGGGCAGACTACAATGAGCAGTTCTTC.

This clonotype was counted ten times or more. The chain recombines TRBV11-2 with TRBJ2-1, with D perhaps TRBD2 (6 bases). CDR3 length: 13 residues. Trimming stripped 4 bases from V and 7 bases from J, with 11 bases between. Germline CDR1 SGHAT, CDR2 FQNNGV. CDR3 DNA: TGTGCCAGCAGCTATGGGGGGACTAATGAGCAGTTCTTC. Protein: CASSYGGTNEQFF.

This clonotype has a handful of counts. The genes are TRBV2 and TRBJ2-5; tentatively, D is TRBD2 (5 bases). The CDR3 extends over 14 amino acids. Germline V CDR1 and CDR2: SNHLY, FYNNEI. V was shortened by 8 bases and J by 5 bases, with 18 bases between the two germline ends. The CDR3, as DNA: TGTGCCAGCCTGGACTGGGCGCGTCAGGAGACCCAGTACTTC. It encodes CASLDWARQETQYF.